This record concerns one TCR beta chain sequence. Antigen: not known. The data were taken from a study of cytomegalovirus exposure and HLA in healthy donors. The study's findings and limits: Upon later analysis, HLA-associated TCR beta chains proved more clonally expanded than other, equally common chains. In a later analysis, at a false discovery rate of 0.05, fewer than 20,000 TCR beta sequences matched HLA alleles. About 90% or about 30% of the time was how often most TCR beta V segments were productive, according to an earlier analysis. The study put some 150 TCR beta chains on its list as cytomegalovirus-associated.

This CDR3 comprises 12 residues. CDR1 is SGHRS and CDR2 is YFSETQ in the germline V gene. V shed 5 bases, J shed 6 bases, and the junction held 2 bases outside the gene matches. 13 Jbeta primers and 60 Vbeta primers were used for the PCR. Profiled with immunoSEQ multiplex PCR; TCRdb holds only in-frame clones, not every one. The sample comprises about 230,000 clones, about 89% of which are singletons, and approximately 1% rests with the top ten. The source of this sequence is a woman younger than 35 in good health and CMV-seronegative. V usage is TRBV5-1 and J usage is TRBJ2-3; 8 bases fit TRBD2. Specimen: PBMCs. This chain's CDR3 is CASRREGDTQYF. The CDR3 DNA reads as TGCGCCAGCAGACGGGAGGGGGATACGCAGTATTTT.